This T cell receptor beta chain was observed in a study of cytomegalovirus exposure and HLA in healthy donors. Whole-study context: T cells numbering about 180 million yielded fewer than 140 million unique TCR beta sequences in an earlier analysis. Genotyping showed 81% of 300 to 450 donors falling in the Caucasian-associated ancestry cluster. Study results and caveats: An analysis that came later showed most CMV-associated TCR beta chains appearing HLA-restricted.

The PCR had 60 Vbeta and 13 Jbeta primers. Generated by immunoSEQ multiplex PCR, the TCRdb table keeps only in-frame clones and is missing some. The sample shows about 84,000 clones, around four fifths of them seen only once. Points on this clone: Its antigen is undetermined.

Nominally healthy donors were sampled, though unrecorded immune exposures were likely. The receptor's source is a male donor in good health and CMV-seropositive. Sequenced sample: PBMCs.

The CDR3 reads CASREAGVDNRQFF. CDR3 sequence (DNA): TGTGCCAGTAGAGAAGCGGGAGTCGACAACAGACAGTTCTTC. J is TRBJ2-1 and V is TRBV19, with 8 bases identical to TRBD2. Germline values: CDR1 LNHDA, CDR2 SQIVND (reference sequence). V lost 6 bases to trimming and J lost 13 bases; unmatched junction nucleotides: 14. The CDR3 length is 14 residues.